The source of this TCR beta chain is a study of technical replicates of blood from several donors (dated by TCRdb to the late 2010s). Note on this clone: Its antigen is still unknown. One base away there is no much larger clone; base qualities are not given.

After removal of 0 bases from V and 9 bases from J, the junction retains 6 bases not matched to a gene. The germline V gene (reference sequence) specifies MNHEY as CDR1 and SMNVEV as CDR2. Reading from cysteine to phenylalanine, the CDR3 counts 16 amino acids. Just the 48-base CDR3 DNA is kept, in frame starting at base 1. Library preparation was by the immunoSEQ multiplex PCR assay. This is the immuneACCESS table as TCRdb keeps it, with only in-frame sequences that have V and J called. A part of the clones is gone; compared with another copy, unresolved V genes explain less than half, and the rest is unexplained. The sample table shows about 84,000 clones, and around 97% are seen once. The top ten constitute around 0.18% of the sample.

The TCR originated in a human donor in good health. Sequencing input: T cells isolated from PBMCs. The sequence is built from TRBV27 and TRBJ1-6, with 9 bases matching TRBD1. The CDR3 has the sequence CASSLSPGQGSSPLHF. The sequence in DNA is TGTGCCAGCAGTTTATCCCCGGGACAGGGAAGTTCACCCCTCCACTTT.